This T cell receptor beta chain was obtained from a study of T cell responses to AZD1222 COVID-19 vaccine. Whole-study findings and limits: Dominant CD4 TCR responses targeted spike regions 160-218 and 743-854. Epitopes outside B.1.351 and B.1.1.7 mutated regions reportedly drew nearly half of spike TCRs. Clonal diversity was possibly underestimated, and the donors were mostly white British, with more females.

This clone was counted a single time. Its antigen remains unknown. Trimming took off 3 bases at V and 3 bases at J, with 12 bases between the two ends. Germline V gene lookup returns CDR1 ENHRY and CDR2 SYGVKD. The CDR3 spans 16 residues. The table came from immunoSEQ multiplex PCR; TCRdb's copy has only in-frame clones and leaves some out. The table lists 99,000 or so clones, roughly 87% of them singletons, with about 3% in the top ten. V and J are TRBV10-3 and TRBJ2-6, with D possibly being TRBD1 or TRBD2 (6 bases each). This TCR was recovered from an adult in good health. The sequenced sample was peripheral blood, obtained on day 0 of AZD1222 vaccination. The CDR3 coding sequence is TGTGCCATCAGTGACCTACAGGGAGGTGGGGCCAACGTCCTGACTTTC. Amino acids: CAISDLQGGGANVLTF.